This T cell receptor beta chain was sequenced for a study of CD8+CD57+ T cells in acquired aplastic anemia. About this clonotype: Antigen unknown. A much larger clone sits a single nucleotide away, making a read error possible.

General study points: There were approximately 27 CD8+ CDR3 sequences that occurred in both patients and controls.

Germline V gene lookup returns CDR1 SNHLY and CDR2 FYNNEI. The CDR3 spans 16 residues. Those patients picked for sequencing had displayed CD8+CD57+ cell expansion on flow cytometry. Patients had undergone no therapy by the time their blood was sampled. Profiles of TCR beta VDJ and CDR3 were generated from a genomic DNA template. Each CDR3 protein gets one entry after TCRdb re-called the reads with MiXCR. The sample gives 150,000 to 200,000 distinct CDR3 sequences, approximately 48% of which show up once; about 1.8% is in the top ten. The J gene is TRBJ2-5, the V gene TRBV2; TRBD1 matches at 10 bases. The assigned J gene may be wrong: the sequence end matches TRBJ2-1 better. Sequencing used sorted CD4+, CD8+, or CD8+CD57+ T cells (not recorded which) from PBMCs. The receptor was isolated from a human donor with aplastic anemia. The CDR3 here is CASSSKPGQGFETQFF. CDR3 nucleotide sequence: TGTGCCAGCAGCTCGAAACCGGGACAGGGGTTCGAGACCCAGTTCTTC.